The rows below give T cell receptor beta chains drawn from one sample of a study of vaccination and CD4 T cells after COVID-19. TCRdb re-called the PCR reads with MiXCR, one entry per CDR3 protein. The sample consists of about 20,000 distinct CDR3 sequences, roughly 70% of them appearing once. These TCRs are of unknown antigen specificity. The sequencing sample was made of CD4+ T cells from blood, cultured in vitro. The receptors were gathered from a human donor who had recovered from COVID-19. The CDR3 runs from the conserved cysteine through the conserved F or W. Fields, in order: clone size, J gene, D gene, V gene, CDR3 DNA, CDR3 protein. The D gene is left open where the match is weak. Not all rows give a size; the values are once, few, many and, for expanded clones, a class.

NA	TRBJ1-1	NA	TRBV28	TGTGCCAGCAGTTTATTCGTAGCCAGGTCAACTGAAGCTTTCTTT	CASSLFVARSTEAFF
NA	TRBJ2-3	NA	TRBV11-3	TGTGCCAGCAGCCCCCCTGGAGGGTGGGGCACAGATACGCAGTATTTT	CASSPPGGWGTDTQYF
NA	TRBJ2-7	NA	TRBV11-3	TGTGCCAGCAGCCCACCCGACAGCTACGAGCAGTACTTC	CASSPPDSYEQYF
NA	TRBJ2-1	NA	TRBV27	TGTGCCAGCAGCCACTCAGGCAATGAGCAGTTCTTC	CASSHSGNEQFF
NA	TRBJ1-1	TRBD1	TRBV12-3/TRBV12-4	TGTGCCAGCAGTCCCCAGGTGACAGGGGTGGCTGAAGCTTTCTTT	CASSPQVTGVAEAFF
NA	TRBJ2-7	NA	TRBV30	TGTGCCTGTCTGAGGGGGGAGCAGTACTTC	CACLRGEQYF
NA	TRBJ1-1	NA	TRBV21-1	TGTGCCAGCAGCAAAGTGAATGAAGCTTTCTTT	CASSKVNEAFF
NA	TRBJ1-6	TRBD1	TRBV7-2	TGTGCCAGCAGCGCCCGATCCGGGACAGGGGGTAATAGGCCCCTCCACTTT	CASSARSGTGGNRPLHF
NA	TRBJ2-3	TRBD2	TRBV7-3	TGTGCCAGCAGCTTACTAGCGGGATCTATGAATACGCAGTATTTT	CASSLLAGSMNTQYF
few	TRBJ1-1	NA	TRBV6-1	TGTGCCAGCAGTGTACCAGGGCCCCACTCTGAAGCTTTCTTT	CASSVPGPHSEAFF
NA	TRBJ2-3	NA	TRBV7-6	TGTGCCAGCAGCTTAGTCTTATCGTACGGGACACGCACAGATACGCAGTATTTT	CASSLVLSYGTRTDTQYF
NA	TRBJ2-7	NA	TRBV12-3/TRBV12-4	TGTGCCAGCAGTTCAGAGCGGGAGCAGTACTTC	CASSSEREQYF
few	TRBJ2-3	TRBD2	TRBV20-1	TGCAGTGCAGACGGACTAGCGGGGGGAACAGATACGCAGTATTTT	CSADGLAGGTDTQYF
NA	TRBJ1-5	NA	TRBV10-2	TGCGCCAGCAGTGATGTGGCATTAAATCAGCCCCAGCATTTT	CASSDVALNQPQHF
NA	TRBJ1-5	NA	TRBV19	TGTGCCAGTAGCCCCGGGGCCCGGGGCAATCAGCCCCAGCATTTT	CASSPGARGNQPQHF
medium-sized	TRBJ1-2	TRBD1	TRBV15	TGTGCCACCAGTAGGGACAGGGGGCAGTATGGCTACACCTTC	CATSRDRGQYGYTF
NA	TRBJ2-5	TRBD2	TRBV2	TGTGCCAGCTCCCTAGGGGCGGGGGAAGAGACCCAGTACTTC	CASSLGAGEETQYF
once	TRBJ1-1	NA	TRBV12-5	TGTGCTAGTGGTTGGGAACGGTCTGAAGCTTTCTTT	CASGWERSEAFF
once	TRBJ1-5	NA	TRBV7-8	TGTGCCAGCAGCTTTAGGGACGGCAATCAGCCCCAGCATTTT	CASSFRDGNQPQHF
NA	TRBJ1-6	NA	TRBV20-1	TGCAGTGCTAGAGCAGGGAGCGCCTATAATTCACCCCTCCACTTT	CSARAGSAYNSPLHF
few	TRBJ1-6	TRBD1	TRBV6-5	TGTGCCAGCAGTTACTCAGCCGGGACAGGGGATAATTCACCCCTCCACTTT	CASSYSAGTGDNSPLHF
few	TRBJ1-2	TRBD1	TRBV20-1	TGCAGTGCTAGAGCCGCTGACAGGGGGCACGGCTACACCTTC	CSARAADRGHGYTF
NA	TRBJ1-2	TRBD1	TRBV28	TGTGCCAGCAGTGTGGGACAGGGGGCGGCCGGCTACACCTTC	CASSVGQGAAGYTF
NA	TRBJ1-5	NA	TRBV2	TGTGCCAGCAGTGGACAATTCCATAGCAATCAGCCCCAGCATTTT	CASSGQFHSNQPQHF
NA	TRBJ1-2	NA	TRBV2	TGTGCCAGCAGTGATCCAGGGCGTGGCTACACCTTC	CASSDPGRGYTF
NA	TRBJ2-4	NA	TRBV5-1	TGCGCCAGCAGCTTGGGTGGTGGGATTGCCATTCAGTACTTC	CASSLGGGIAIQYF
NA	TRBJ1-2	NA	TRBV7-2	TGTGCCAGCAGTATCAATCGGGCGTCGAATGGCTACACCTTC	CASSINRASNGYTF
NA	TRBJ2-5	NA	TRBV11-3	TGTGCCAGCAGCTTAGATGGTAGAAGGGAAGAGACCCAGTACTTC	CASSLDGRREETQYF
few	TRBJ2-3	TRBD2	TRBV15	TGTGCCACCACAGGGAGACTAGCGGGAAGCGCAGATACGCAGTATTTT	CATTGRLAGSADTQYF
NA	TRBJ2-7	TRBD1	TRBV5-4	TGTGCCAGCAGCACCTGGACAGGGGGCACGAACGAGCAGTACTTC	CASSTWTGGTNEQYF
once	TRBJ2-1	NA	TRBV7-3	TGTGCCAGCAGCTTCATAGCGAGGGGAATCAATGAGCAGTTCTTC	CASSFIARGINEQFF
NA	TRBJ1-6	NA	TRBV20-1	TGCAGTGCTAGAGATCTGAGGGGGAGTAATTCACCCCTCCACTTT	CSARDLRGSNSPLHF
NA	TRBJ1-1	TRBD1	TRBV27	TGTGCCAGCGGACAGGGGCCAGGGGGAGCTTTCTTT	CASGQGPGGAFF
NA	TRBJ2-7	TRBD1	TRBV15	TGTGCCACCAGCAGCTACAGGGGGGAAAACTACGAGCAGTACTTC	CATSSYRGENYEQYF
few	TRBJ2-2	TRBD1	TRBV7-7	TGTGCTAGCAGTACACGCCAGGGGGCCGGGGAGCTGTTTTTT	CASSTRQGAGELFF
NA	TRBJ1-6	NA	TRBV20-1	TGCAGTGCCGGGGGGAGCTCGAGAAATTCACCCCTCCACTTT	CSAGGSSRNSPLHF
NA	TRBJ1-5	NA	TRBV20-1	TGCAGCGGCCGTCGGGACAGCAATCAGCCCCAGCATTTT	CSGRRDSNQPQHF
few	TRBJ1-1	NA	TRBV5-6	TGTGCCAGCAGCCCGACGCCCTGGGACACTGAAGCTTTCTTT	CASSPTPWDTEAFF
few	TRBJ1-2	NA	TRBV11-2	TGTGCCAGCAGCTTAGAAGGGAATGGCTACACCTTC	CASSLEGNGYTF